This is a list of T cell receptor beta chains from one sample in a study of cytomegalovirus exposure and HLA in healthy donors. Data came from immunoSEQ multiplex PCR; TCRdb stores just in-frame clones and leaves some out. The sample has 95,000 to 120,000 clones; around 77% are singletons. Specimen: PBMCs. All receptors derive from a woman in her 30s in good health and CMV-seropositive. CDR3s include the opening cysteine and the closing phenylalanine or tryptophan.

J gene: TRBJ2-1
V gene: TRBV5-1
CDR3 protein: CASSLGTNNEQFF

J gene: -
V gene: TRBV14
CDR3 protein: CASSLARGATSSYEQYF

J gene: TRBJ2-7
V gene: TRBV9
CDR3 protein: CASSTRTGDRGEQYF

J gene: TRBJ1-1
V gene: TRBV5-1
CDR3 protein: CASSLQGGGNTEAFF

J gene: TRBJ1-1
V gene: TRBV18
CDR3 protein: CASSPLTGQGSDTEAFF

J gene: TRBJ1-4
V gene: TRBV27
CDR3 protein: CASSLISPVGGNEKLFF

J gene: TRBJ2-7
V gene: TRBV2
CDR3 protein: CFSKQKAAYEQYF

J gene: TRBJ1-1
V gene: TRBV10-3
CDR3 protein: CAISTGTGGTEAFF

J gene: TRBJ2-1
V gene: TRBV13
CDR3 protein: CASSLGTGLNEQFF

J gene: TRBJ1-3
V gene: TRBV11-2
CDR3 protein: CASTSDRAAGNTIYF